This T cell receptor (beta chain) comes out of a study of T cells in Graves' hyperthyroidism and ophthalmopathy. Germline values: CDR1 MNHNS, CDR2 SASEGT. The CDR3 totals 15 residues. Trimming cost V 5 bases and J 0 bases, with 13 bases left between them. From RNA transcripts, TCR beta CDR3 regions were amplified. TCR CDR3 underwent first-round RT-PCR with the HTBI primer set. Using its own MiXCR run on the multiplex PCR reads, TCRdb lists one record per CDR3 protein. Of approximately 740,000 distinct CDR3 sequences listed, 12% to 15% were seen once; the top ten hold 10%. Many counts were recorded for this clonotype.

The sequence came from a young woman with Graves' hyperthyroidism. Sequencing used blood. The chain recombines TRBV6-1 with TRBJ2-5, with D uncertain. Here the CDR3 reads CASSSIKFDQETQYF. The CDR3 DNA follows: TGTGCCAGCAGTTCGATTAAATTCGACCAAGAGACCCAGTACTTC.